The clone carrying this T cell receptor beta chain appeared a few times. Germline V CDR1 and CDR2: MDHEN, SYDVKM. This CDR3 is 14 amino acids long. V shed 8 bases and J shed 7 bases, with 15 bases lying between them. This record comes from a study of blood T cell repertoires in COVID-19. Clones were read by immunoSEQ multiplex PCR, and TCRdb kept only the in-frame ones, dropping some. The top ten clones hold 0.5% to 0.6% of a sample with approximately 180,000 clones, about nine tenths of them seen once. The clonotype was recovered from a man aged 50-60 years with acute or convalescent COVID-19. The material sequenced was peripheral blood. The chain recombines TRBV28 with TRBJ1-6, with a possible D match to TRBD1 (6 bases). CDR3 loop: CASVRDTVNSPLHF. Here the CDR3 DNA reads TGTGCCAGCGTAAGGGACACCGTAAATTCACCCCTCCACTTT.